The 4 T cell receptor beta chains given below trace back to one sample, sequenced in a study of neoadjuvant anti-PD-1 for oral cavity cancer. The protocol was immunoSEQ multiplex PCR, while the TCRdb copy is restricted to in-frame clones and leaves out a portion. The data show 30,000 to 35,000 clones, with about 83% seen just once and roughly 3.4% held by the top ten. The sample consisted of PBMCs, taken before nivolumab (anti-PD-1) treatment. The receptors were sampled from a person aged 40 to 85 with oral cavity squamous cell carcinoma.

V usage is TRBV5-6 and J usage is TRBJ1-1; 9 bases match TRBD1. CDR1 and CDR2 (germline): SGHDT, YYEEEE. Trimming at V came to 4 bases and at J to 2 bases, leaving 9 bases not matched to a gene. This CDR3 has 16 amino acids. The CDR3 bases are TGTGCCAGCAGCGTAGGGACAGGGAGATCAAACACTGAAGCTTTCTTT. This translates into CASSVGTGRSNTEAFF.

This clone was counted a single time. The chain carries TRBV11-2 and TRBJ2-7; 8 bases align to TRBD2. Germline V lookup: CDR1 SGHAT, CDR2 FQNNGV. The CDR3 has 15 residues. The ends lost 5 bases at V and 3 bases at J; junction bases unmatched: 9. The DNA of the CDR3 is TGTGCCAGCAGCATACCGGGACTAGGAAGCTACGAGCAGTACTTC. Translation: CASSIPGLGSYEQYF.

The chain has TRBV6-1 and TRBJ1-4; D not certain. CDR1 is MNHNS, CDR2 SASEGT, per germline. This CDR3 has 15 residues. V was clipped by 6 bases and J by 4 bases, with 15 bases between them. The CDR3: CASRLDGRGNEKLFF. The CDR3 nucleotides read TGTGCCAGCAGGCTGGACGGCCGCGGTAATGAAAAACTGTTTTTT.

The rearrangement uses TRBV29-1 and TRBJ2-7, with TRBD1 matching 8 bases. V dropped 1 base and J dropped 5; count of bases not matched to a gene: 7. Per the germline V gene, CDR1 is SQVTM and CDR2 is ANQGSEA. The CDR3 sequence is 14 residues long. The DNA for the CDR3 is TGCAGCGTTGAAGGGACAGGGAAACCCCACGAGCAGTACTTC. Translated: CSVEGTGKPHEQYF.